This TCR beta chain was sequenced for a study of Ad26.COV2.S vaccination and SARS-CoV-2 variants. Losses at the gene ends were 0 bases for V and 1 base for J; bases not matched to a gene: 5. Looked up from germline, CDR1 is SGHNT and CDR2 is YYREEE (reference sequence). CDR3 length: 16 residues. The treatment here: around 19 received Ad26.COV2.S at low or high dose, single or two shots; about 5 received placebo; per-sample allocation not given. At day 63 after the first vaccine or placebo injection, samples were drawn. In Boston, the donor was an adult between 18-55 years of age. Sequencing was performed with immunoSEQ multiplex PCR; in TCRdb, only in-frame clones are kept and a portion is missing. The table shows approximately 350,000 clones, with roughly 84% occurring only once.

The rearrangement uses TRBV5-4 and TRBJ2-3; 7 nucleotides line up with TRBD2. The clonotype comes from a person between 18 and 59 years old who received the Ad26.COV2.S COVID-19 vaccine or a placebo. Sample: peripheral blood, taken in a trial of Ad26.COV2.S vaccine versus placebo. The CDR3 loop is CASSLAGGGGTDTQYF. The CDR3 coding sequence is TGTGCCAGCAGCTTGGCCGGCGGGGGAGGCACAGATACGCAGTATTTT.